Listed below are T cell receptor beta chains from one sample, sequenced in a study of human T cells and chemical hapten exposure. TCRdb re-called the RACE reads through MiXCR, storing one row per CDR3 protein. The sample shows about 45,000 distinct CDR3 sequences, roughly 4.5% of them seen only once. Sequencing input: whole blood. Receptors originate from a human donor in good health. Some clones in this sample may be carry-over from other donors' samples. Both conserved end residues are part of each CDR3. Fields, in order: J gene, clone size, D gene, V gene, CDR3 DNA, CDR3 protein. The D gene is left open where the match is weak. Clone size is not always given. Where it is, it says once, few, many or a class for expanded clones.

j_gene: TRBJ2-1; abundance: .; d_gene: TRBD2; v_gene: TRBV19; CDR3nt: TGTGCCAGTAGTCCCACTAGCGGGAGAGGCCCGCAGTTCTTC; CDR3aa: CASSPTSGRGPQFF
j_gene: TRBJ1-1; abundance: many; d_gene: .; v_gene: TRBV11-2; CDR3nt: TGTGCCAGCAGCTTAGTCAGGAACACTGAAGCTTTCTTT; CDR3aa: CASSLVRNTEAFF
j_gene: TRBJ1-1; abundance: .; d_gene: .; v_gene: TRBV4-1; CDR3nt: TGCGCCAGCAGCCAGCGCAGGGAAGTTTCAACTGAAGCTTTCTTT; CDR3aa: CASSQRREVSTEAFF
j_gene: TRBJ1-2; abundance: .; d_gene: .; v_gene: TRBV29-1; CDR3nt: TGCAGCGTTGTATTTCAGATGAGATCCTATGGCTACACCTTC; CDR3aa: CSVVFQMRSYGYTF
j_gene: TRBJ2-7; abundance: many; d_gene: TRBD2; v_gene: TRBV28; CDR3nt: TGTGCCAGCAGCTTGATCGGGGGGTGGGAGTACTTC; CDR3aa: CASSLIGGWEYF
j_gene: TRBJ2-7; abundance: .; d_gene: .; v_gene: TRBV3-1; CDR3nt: TGTGCCAGCAGCCGCGGCGTGAACGAGCAGTACTTC; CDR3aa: CASSRGVNEQYF
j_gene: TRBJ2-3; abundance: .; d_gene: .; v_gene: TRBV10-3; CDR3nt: TGTGCCATCAGTGAGTCGGGGACCCAGCCTGGCACAGATACGCAGTATTTT; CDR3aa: CAISESGTQPGTDTQYF
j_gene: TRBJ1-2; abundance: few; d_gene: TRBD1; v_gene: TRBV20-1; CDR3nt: TGCAGTGCTTGGCCAACAGGGGGCCGGGGGGGCTACACCTTC; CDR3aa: CSAWPTGGRGGYTF
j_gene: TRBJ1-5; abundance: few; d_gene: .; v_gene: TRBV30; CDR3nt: TGTGCCTGGAGTGTTAGTGGGCAGCCCCAGCATTTT; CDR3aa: CAWSVSGQPQHF
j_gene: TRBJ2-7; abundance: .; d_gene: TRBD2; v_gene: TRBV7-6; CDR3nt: TGTGCCAGCAGCCCCGCCGGGGGGTTGTACTACGAGCAGTACTTC; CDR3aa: CASSPAGGLYYEQYF
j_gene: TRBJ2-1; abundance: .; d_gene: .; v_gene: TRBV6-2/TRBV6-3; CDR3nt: TGTGCCAGCAGTTTCCCGCAGGGCCCCGAGCAGTTCTTC; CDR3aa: CASSFPQGPEQFF
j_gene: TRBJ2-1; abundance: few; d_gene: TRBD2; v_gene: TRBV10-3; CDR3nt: TGTGCCATCAGTGGGACTAGCGGATCCTACAATGAGCAGTTCTTC; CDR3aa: CAISGTSGSYNEQFF
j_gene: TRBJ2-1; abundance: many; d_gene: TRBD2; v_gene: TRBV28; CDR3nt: TGTGCCAGCAGTTTGGGGGCGGGAGGCCTGCAGTTCTTC; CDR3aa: CASSLGAGGLQFF
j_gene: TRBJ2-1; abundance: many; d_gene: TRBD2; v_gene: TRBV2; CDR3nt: TGTGCCTATCGGGGGGGCTCCTACAATGAGCAGTTCTTC; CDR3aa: CAYRGGSYNEQFF
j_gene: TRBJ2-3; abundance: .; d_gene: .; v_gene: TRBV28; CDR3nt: TGTGCCAGCAGTTTAGGTGGGAGAAGGGGTGATACGCAGTATTTT; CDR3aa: CASSLGGRRGDTQYF
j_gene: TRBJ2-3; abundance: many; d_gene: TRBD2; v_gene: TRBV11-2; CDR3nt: TGTGCCAGCAGCCTGATAGCGGGAGGGCCCACAGATACGCAGTATTTT; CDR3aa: CASSLIAGGPTDTQYF
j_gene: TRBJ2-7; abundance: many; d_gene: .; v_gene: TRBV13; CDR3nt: TGTGCCAGCAGCTTACGGACTCGCTACGAGCAGTACTTC; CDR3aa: CASSLRTRYEQYF
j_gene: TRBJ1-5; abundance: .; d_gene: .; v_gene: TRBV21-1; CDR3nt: TGTGCCAGCAGCAAAACGGGGAGAAAGCAGCCCCAGCATTTT; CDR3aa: CASSKTGRKQPQHF
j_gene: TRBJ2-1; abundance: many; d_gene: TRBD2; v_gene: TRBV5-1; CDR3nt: TGCGCCAGCAGCGCGGGGACTAGCGAGTACAATGAGCAGTTCTTC; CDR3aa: CASSAGTSEYNEQFF
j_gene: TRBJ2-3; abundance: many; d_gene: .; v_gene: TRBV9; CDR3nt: TGTGCCAGCAGCGTAGAGGCACGCGGGCCCACGGGGAATACGCAGTATTTT; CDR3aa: CASSVEARGPTGNTQYF
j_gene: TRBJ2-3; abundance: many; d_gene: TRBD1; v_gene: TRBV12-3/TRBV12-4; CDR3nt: TGTGCCAGCACCCCGCTAGGACAGGGCCCAGATACGCAGTATTTT; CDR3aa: CASTPLGQGPDTQYF
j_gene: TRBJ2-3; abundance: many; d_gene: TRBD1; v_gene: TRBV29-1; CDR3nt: TGCAGCGTTGCGAAGGGGGCCCCCCCAGATACGCAGTATTTT; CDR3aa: CSVAKGAPPDTQYF
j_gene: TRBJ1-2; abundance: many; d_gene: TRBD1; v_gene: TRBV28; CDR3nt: TGTGCCAGGCAGCTGGGACAGAAAGATTACTATGGCTACACCTTC; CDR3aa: CARQLGQKDYYGYTF
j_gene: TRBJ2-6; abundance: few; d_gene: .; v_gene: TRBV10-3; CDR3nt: TGTGCCATCAAATCTGGGGCCAACGTCCTGACTTTC; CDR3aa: CAIKSGANVLTF
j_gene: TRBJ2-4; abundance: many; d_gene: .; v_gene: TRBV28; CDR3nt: TGTGCCAGCAGTTCGATTGATAGCGGTTTAGCCAAAAACATTCAGTACTTC; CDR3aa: CASSSIDSGLAKNIQYF
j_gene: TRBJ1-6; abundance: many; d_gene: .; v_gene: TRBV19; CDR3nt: TGTGCCAGTAGACCGGACCGCTCCTATAATTCACCCCTCCACTTT; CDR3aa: CASRPDRSYNSPLHF
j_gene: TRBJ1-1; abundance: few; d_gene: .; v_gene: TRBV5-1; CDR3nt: TGCGCCAGCAGCTTGGTTGGGATGAACACTGAAGCTTTCTTT; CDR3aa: CASSLVGMNTEAFF
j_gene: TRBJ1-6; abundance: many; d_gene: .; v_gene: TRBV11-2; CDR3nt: TGTGCCAGCAGCTTTCTACAGGGACGAAATTCACCCCTCCACTTT; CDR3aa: CASSFLQGRNSPLHF
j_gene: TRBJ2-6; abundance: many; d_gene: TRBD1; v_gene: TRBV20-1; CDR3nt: TGCAGTGCTAGGGCCCCAGGGGGAACCGGGGCCAACGTCCTGACTTTC; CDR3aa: CSARAPGGTGANVLTF
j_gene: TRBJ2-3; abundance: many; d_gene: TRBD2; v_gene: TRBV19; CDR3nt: TGTGCCAGTAGTCCTTTCGCTACCGGTCCAGCGGGAGCTGATACGCAGTATTTT; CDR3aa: CASSPFATGPAGADTQYF
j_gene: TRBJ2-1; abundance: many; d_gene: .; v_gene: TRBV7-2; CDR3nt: TGTGCCAGCAGCCACGGGACGAACCGTTACAATGAGCAGTTCTTC; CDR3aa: CASSHGTNRYNEQFF
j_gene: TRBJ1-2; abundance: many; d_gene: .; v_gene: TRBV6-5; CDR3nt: TGTGCCAGCAGTTCCCCTCTCCCCTCGGGATTAGGCTACACCTTC; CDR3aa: CASSSPLPSGLGYTF
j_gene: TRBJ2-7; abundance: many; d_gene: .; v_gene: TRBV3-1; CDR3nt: TGTGCCAGCAGCCGGGTCACGCCTCGACAGGGAGGCGAGCAGTACTTC; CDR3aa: CASSRVTPRQGGEQYF
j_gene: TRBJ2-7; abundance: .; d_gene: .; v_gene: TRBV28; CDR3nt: TGTGCCAGCAGTCCCCCAGGGCACCTCTACGAGCAGTACTTC; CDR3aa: CASSPPGHLYEQYF
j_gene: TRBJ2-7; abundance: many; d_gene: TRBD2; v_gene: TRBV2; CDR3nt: TGTGCCAGCAGGAAGGGACTAGCGGGCTACGAGCAGTACTTC; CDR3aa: CASRKGLAGYEQYF
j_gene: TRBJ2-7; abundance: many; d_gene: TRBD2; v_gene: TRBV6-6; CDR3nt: TGTGCCAGCAGTTACAGGGGGGGGACTAGCGACACCTACGAGCAGTACTTC; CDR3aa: CASSYRGGTSDTYEQYF
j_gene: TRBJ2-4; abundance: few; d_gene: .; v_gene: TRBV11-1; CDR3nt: TGTGCCAGCAGCTTATTTGGGTCTTATGGCATTCAGTACTTC; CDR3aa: CASSLFGSYGIQYF